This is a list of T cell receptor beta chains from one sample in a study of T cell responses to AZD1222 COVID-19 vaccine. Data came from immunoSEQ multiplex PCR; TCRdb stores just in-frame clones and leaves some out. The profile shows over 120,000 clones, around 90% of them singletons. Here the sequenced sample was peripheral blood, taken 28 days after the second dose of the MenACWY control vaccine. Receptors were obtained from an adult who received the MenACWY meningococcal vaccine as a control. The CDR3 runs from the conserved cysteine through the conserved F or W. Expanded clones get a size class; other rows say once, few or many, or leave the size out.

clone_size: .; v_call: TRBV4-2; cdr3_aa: CASSQEWADQPQHF
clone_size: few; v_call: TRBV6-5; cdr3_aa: CASSLRQKGYGYTF
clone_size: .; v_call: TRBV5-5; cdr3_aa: CASSLIPASTDTQYF
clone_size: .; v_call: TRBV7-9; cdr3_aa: CASSLALDNEKLFF
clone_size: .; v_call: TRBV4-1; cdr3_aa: CASSQDYSGNTIYF
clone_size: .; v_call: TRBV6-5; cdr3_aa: CASRTTGYYGYTF
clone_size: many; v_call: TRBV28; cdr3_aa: CASLTKAWGREINTQYF
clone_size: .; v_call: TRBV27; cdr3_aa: CASRKLTGGYEQYF
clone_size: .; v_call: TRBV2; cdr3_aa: CASSEVTVNQPQHF
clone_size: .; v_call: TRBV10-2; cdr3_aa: CASNPASGEWQYF
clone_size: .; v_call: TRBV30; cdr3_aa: CAWSVSGETQYF
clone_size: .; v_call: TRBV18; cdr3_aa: CASSWDKSSYEQYF
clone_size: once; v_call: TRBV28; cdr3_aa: CASLPGDSTYEQYF
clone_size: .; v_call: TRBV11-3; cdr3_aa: CASSQGRGGNTIYF
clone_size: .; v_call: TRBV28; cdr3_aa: CASSLGNYGYTF
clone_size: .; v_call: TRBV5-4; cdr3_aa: CASSLDQGTDTQYF
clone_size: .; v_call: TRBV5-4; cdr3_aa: CASSPDIANYGYTF
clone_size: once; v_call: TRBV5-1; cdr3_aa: CASARTTGHSYNEQFF
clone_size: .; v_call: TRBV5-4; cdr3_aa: CASSAGGGSSYEQYF
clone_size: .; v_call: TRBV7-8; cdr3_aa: CASSLQVDEQYF
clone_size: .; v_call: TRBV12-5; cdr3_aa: CASGLVWGGGGNQPQHF
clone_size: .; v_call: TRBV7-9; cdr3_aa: CASSLGSGSDQPQHF
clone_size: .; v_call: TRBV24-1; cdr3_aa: CATRTGVGTEAFF
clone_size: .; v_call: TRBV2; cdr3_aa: CASSEGKSSYNEQFF
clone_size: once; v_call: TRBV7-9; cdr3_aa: CASSYLAGTYNEQFF
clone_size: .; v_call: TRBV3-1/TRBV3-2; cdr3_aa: CASSHNSQSTEAFF
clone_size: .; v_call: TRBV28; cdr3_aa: CASSLFGGTVEQFF
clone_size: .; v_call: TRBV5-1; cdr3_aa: CASRPGTGLGGEKLFF
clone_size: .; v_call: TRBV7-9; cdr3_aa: CASSSAGGAQGYTF
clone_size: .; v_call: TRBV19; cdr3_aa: CASSILANGHEQYF
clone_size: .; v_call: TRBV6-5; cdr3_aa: CASTLGPGYGYTF
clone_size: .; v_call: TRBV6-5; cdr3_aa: CASSLRGIGYGYTF
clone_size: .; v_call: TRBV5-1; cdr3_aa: CASSLLGDSGNTIYF
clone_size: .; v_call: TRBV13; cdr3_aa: CASSLGGDTQYF
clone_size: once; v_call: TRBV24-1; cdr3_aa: CATSAMDRYGYTF
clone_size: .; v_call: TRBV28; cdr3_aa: CASSLLAGNSRGYTF
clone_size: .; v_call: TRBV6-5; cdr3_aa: CASRRDRGPTEAFF
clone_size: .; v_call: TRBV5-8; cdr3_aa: CASSPGAAGGYNEQFF
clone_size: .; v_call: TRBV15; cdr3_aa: CATSRDPGGSYEQYF
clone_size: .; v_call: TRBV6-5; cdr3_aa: CASSTARAEAFF
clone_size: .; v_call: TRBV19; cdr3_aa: CASSWRGSTEAFF
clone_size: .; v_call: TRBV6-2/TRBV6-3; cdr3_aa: CASSGQAYGYTF
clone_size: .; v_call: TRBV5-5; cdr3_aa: CASSLEGGNSPLHF
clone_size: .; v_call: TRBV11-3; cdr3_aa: CASTSGAFGGQSYEQYF
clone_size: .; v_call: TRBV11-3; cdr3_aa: CASSRGGAYNSPLHF
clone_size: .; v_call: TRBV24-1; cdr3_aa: CATSDGANQPQHF
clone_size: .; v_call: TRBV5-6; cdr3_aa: CASSSRDRGPDTQYF
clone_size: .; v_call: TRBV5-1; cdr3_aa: CASSLGVGHGGTEAFF
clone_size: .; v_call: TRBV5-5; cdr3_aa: CASSRRGGSYNEQFF
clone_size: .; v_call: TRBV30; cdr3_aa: CAWGTSTEAFF
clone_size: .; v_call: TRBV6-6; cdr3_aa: CASSATGSNTEAFF
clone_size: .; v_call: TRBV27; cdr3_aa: CASRSVGPAEAFF
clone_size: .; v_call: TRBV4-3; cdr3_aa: CASSRGGSNQPQHF
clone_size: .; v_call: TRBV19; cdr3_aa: CASSRVGGDTEAFF
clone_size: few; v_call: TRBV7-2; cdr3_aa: CASSQAASGGWETQYF
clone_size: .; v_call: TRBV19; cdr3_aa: CASSIKGRSTEAFF
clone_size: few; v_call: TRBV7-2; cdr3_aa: CASSLAPGTTDTQYF
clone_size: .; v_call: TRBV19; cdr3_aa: CASSIDLGAGEQFF